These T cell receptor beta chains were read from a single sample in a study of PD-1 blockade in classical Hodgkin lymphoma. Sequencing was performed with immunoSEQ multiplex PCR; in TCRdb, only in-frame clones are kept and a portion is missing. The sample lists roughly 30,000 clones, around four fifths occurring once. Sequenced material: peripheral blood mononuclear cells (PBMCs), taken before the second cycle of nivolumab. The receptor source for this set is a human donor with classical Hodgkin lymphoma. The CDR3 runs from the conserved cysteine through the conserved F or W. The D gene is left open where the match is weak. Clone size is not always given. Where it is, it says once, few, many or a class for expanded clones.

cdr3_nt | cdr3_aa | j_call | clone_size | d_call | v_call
TGTGCCAGCAGTGAAGTACAGATACCTAACTATGGCTACACCTTC | CASSEVQIPNYGYTF | TRBJ1-2 | NA | NA | TRBV2
TGTGCCAGCAGCTTAGACGGACAGTCGACCGGGGAGCTGTTTTTT | CASSLDGQSTGELFF | TRBJ2-2 | once | NA | TRBV7-9
TGCGCCAGCAGCCCCGGGACAAATCAAGAGACCCAGTACTTC | CASSPGTNQETQYF | TRBJ2-5 | NA | NA | TRBV5-1
TGTGCCAGCAGCCAAGGTGTCCCTCGCGGCAATCAGCCCCAGCATTTT | CASSQGVPRGNQPQHF | TRBJ1-5 | NA | NA | TRBV4-2
TGTGCCAGCAGTTCCGACGGAGTGAACACTGAAGCTTTCTTT | CASSSDGVNTEAFF | TRBJ1-1 | once | NA | TRBV27
TGTGCCAGCAGCTGGGGGAGCCCGAGCTCCTACAATGAGCAGTTCTTC | CASSWGSPSSYNEQFF | TRBJ2-1 | NA | NA | TRBV13
TGTGCCAGTAGTATTGGGACCTCCTACGGGACTGAAGCTTTCTTT | CASSIGTSYGTEAFF | TRBJ1-1 | NA | NA | TRBV19
TGTGCCAGGAGCGGATACTCCTACGAGCAGTACTTC | CARSGYSYEQYF | TRBJ2-7 | few | NA | TRBV28
TGTGCCAGCAGTTACGGGGGAGGGGCGGACTATGGCTACACCTTC | CASSYGGGADYGYTF | TRBJ1-2 | NA | NA | TRBV6-6
TGTGCCAGCAGCTACTGGCCACAGGGGGCCTCTGGGGCCAACGTCCTGACTTTC | CASSYWPQGASGANVLTF | TRBJ2-6 | NA | TRBD1 | TRBV5-8
TGTGCCAGTAGTACGCGGACAGAAAACACTGAAGCTTTCTTT | CASSTRTENTEAFF | TRBJ1-1 | NA | NA | TRBV19
TGTGCCAGCAGCTTACCACGTCGGGGGGTCGATGAGCAGTTCTTC | CASSLPRRGVDEQFF | TRBJ2-1 | NA | TRBD2 | TRBV7-6
TGTGCCAGCAGCTTGTTAGGGGGCGCTTTTGGCTACACCTTC | CASSLLGGAFGYTF | TRBJ1-2 | NA | TRBD1 | TRBV7-8
TGCGCCAGCAGCCTAAACATGGAAGGGGACTATGGCTACACCTTC | CASSLNMEGDYGYTF | TRBJ1-2 | NA | NA | TRBV5-1
TGTGCCACTCGAAGGAACACTGAAGCTTTCTTT | CATRRNTEAFF | TRBJ1-1 | NA | NA | TRBV6-1
TGTGCCAGCAGCGTGGGGGGGAGTGCAGATACGCAGTATTTT | CASSVGGSADTQYF | TRBJ2-3 | NA | TRBD2 | TRBV7-2